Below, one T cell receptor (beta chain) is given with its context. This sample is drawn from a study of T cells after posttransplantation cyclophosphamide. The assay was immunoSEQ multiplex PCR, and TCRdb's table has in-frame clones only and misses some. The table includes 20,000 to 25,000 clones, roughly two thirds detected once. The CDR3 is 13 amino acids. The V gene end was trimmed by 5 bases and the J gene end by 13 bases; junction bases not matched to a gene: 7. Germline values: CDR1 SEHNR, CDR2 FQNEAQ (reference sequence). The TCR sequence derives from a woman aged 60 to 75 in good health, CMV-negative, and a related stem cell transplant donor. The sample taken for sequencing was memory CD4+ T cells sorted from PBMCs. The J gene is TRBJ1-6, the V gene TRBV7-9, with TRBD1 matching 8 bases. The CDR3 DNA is TGTGCCAGCAGCGGACAGGGCAGGGAGCCCCTCCACTTT. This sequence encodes CASSGQGREPLHF.